The next 16 T cell receptor beta chains were all read from a single sample in a study of cytomegalovirus exposure and HLA in healthy donors. The PCR ran on 60 Vbeta and 13 Jbeta primers. Only in-frame clones appear in the TCRdb table, and some are missing; sequencing was by immunoSEQ multiplex PCR. This sample's table has tens of thousands of clones. The sequenced sample consisted of PBMCs. The receptors originated from a male donor in good health and CMV-seronegative.

This chain joins TRBV29-1 and TRBJ1-1, with TRBD1 matching 8 bases. The CDR3 covers 14 residues. The germline V gene encodes CDR1 SQVTM and CDR2 ANQGSEA. Germline trimming cut 6 bases from V and 2 bases from J; bases unmatched to any gene: 8. The CDR3 coding sequence is TGCAGCGTCGCGCGGGACAGGCCTAACACTGAAGCTTTCTTT. Amino acid sequence: CSVARDRPNTEAFF.

V is TRBV6-1 and J is TRBJ1-3; D is unclear. The V end was cut by 4 bases, the J end by 1 base, with 14 bases between. The CDR3 runs 16 residues. The V gene's germline CDR1 is MNHNS and CDR2 SASEGT. CDR3 amino acids: CASSARESGSGNTIYF. CDR3 DNA: TGTGCCAGCAGTGCTAGGGAGTCCGGATCTGGAAACACCATATATTTT.

In DNA form, the CDR3 reads TGTGCCTGGCGGCTAGCGGGCTACGAGCAGTACTTC. It is translated as CAWRLAGYEQYF. This chain joins TRBV30 and TRBJ2-7; 8 positions agree with TRBD2. The CDR3 is made up of 12 amino acids. In germline, CDR1 is GTSNPN, CDR2 SVGIG (reference sequence). V gave up 5 bases and J gave up 3 bases; unmatched junction bases: 3.

This chain uses TRBV7-9 with TRBJ2-2, with a possible D match to TRBD2 (6 bases). Germline CDR1 reads SEHNR; CDR2 reads FQNEAQ (reference sequence). CDR3 size: 12 residues. V gave up 3 bases and J gave up 13 bases, with 12 bases separating them. The CDR3 DNA sequence: TGTGCCAGCAGCTTGTCGACTAGTTTGCTGTTTTTT. This encodes CASSLSTSLLFF.

The chain employs TRBV7-9 and TRBJ1-5, with TRBD1 as a possible D gene (6 bases). The CDR3 contains 14 residues. Trimming took off 2 bases at V and 9 bases at J, with 14 bases between the two ends. From germline, CDR1 is SEHNR and CDR2 FQNEAQ (reference sequence). CDR3 in DNA: TGTGCCAGCAGCTTATCACAGGGCGGCTCGCCCCAGCATTTT. As protein: CASSLSQGGSPQHF.

The V and J genes are TRBV6-5 and TRBJ2-7, with 8 bases that match TRBD2. There are 16 residues in the CDR3. The V segment lost 0 bases and the J segment 6 bases; nucleotides outside the gene matches: 10. Germline-derived CDR1 and CDR2 are MNHEY and SVGAGI. This CDR3 reads CASSYSNRAGALEQYF. The CDR3 DNA reads as TGTGCCAGCAGTTACTCGAATCGAGCGGGAGCCCTCGAGCAGTACTTC.

The gene calls are TRBV30 and TRBJ2-1; TRBD2 matches at 8 bases. The CDR3 covers 14 residues. Trimming removed 4 bases from V and 4 bases from J; junction bases left unmatched: 6. The germline V gene encodes CDR1 GTSNPN and CDR2 SVGIG (reference sequence). As DNA, the CDR3 is TGTGCCTGGAATTCAGGACTAGCTTACAATGAGCAGTTCTTC. Translating gives CAWNSGLAYNEQFF.

This chain connects TRBV6-1 to TRBJ2-1, with a possible D match to TRBD2 (6 bases). Trimming pared 6 bases from V and 10 bases from J, leaving 10 bases between. CDR1 and CDR2 (germline): MNHNS, SASEGT. This CDR3 is 11 amino acids long. CDR3 sequence reads: CASRTSIEQFF. In nucleotides, the CDR3 is TGTGCCAGCAGGACTAGTATCGAGCAGTTCTTC.

The chain is built from TRBV4-3 and TRBJ2-7; TRBD2 agrees at 12 bases. The length of the CDR3 is 15 residues. Germline-derived CDR1 and CDR2 are LGHNA and YSLEER. Trimming cost V 4 bases and J 6 bases; bases outside gene matches: 7. CDR3 sequence: CASSPGLAGRGEQYF. DNA for the CDR3: TGCGCCAGCAGCCCTGGACTAGCGGGAAGGGGCGAGCAGTACTTC.

The chain couples TRBV5-4 to TRBJ1-2; a possible D gene is TRBD1 (6 bases). The V and J ends lost 1 base and 7 bases respectively, with 11 bases between them. The CDR3 is 13 residues long. Per the germline V gene, CDR1 is SGHNT and CDR2 is YYREEE (reference sequence). Written as DNA, the CDR3 is TGTGCCAGCAGCTTGCAGGGGTTAGGTGGCTACACCTTC. Translating gives CASSLQGLGGYTF. Supplemented by reference TRBV5-4 and TRBJ1-2, the full variable domain reads ETGVTQSPTHLIKTRGQQVTLRCSSQSGHNTVSWYQQALGQGPQFIFQYYREEENGRGNFPPRFSGLQFPNYSSELNVNALELDDSALYLCASSLQGLGGYTFGSGTRLTVV.

The chain uses TRBV18 and TRBJ2-1, with TRBD2 matching over 8 bases. The CDR3 loop spans 14 amino acids. The trim removed 7 bases at V and 5 bases at J, leaving 7 bases unmatched. Germline-derived CDR1 and CDR2 are KGHSH and LQKENI. CDR3 DNA sequence: TGTGCCAGCTTATTTACCGGGGGGGACAATGAGCAGTTCTTC. Translation gives CASLFTGGDNEQFF. Looking up the rest from reference TRBV18 and TRBJ2-1 gives the full variable domain: NAGVMQNPRHLVRRRGQEARLRCSPMKGHSHVYWYRQLPEEGLKFMVYLQKENIIDESGMPKERFSAEFPKEGPSILRIQQVVRGDSAAYFCASLFTGGDNEQFFGPGTRLTVL.

The chain combines TRBV27 with TRBJ2-7; no definite D call. The V end lost 4 bases, the J end lost 0 bases, and 13 bases lay between the germline ends. This CDR3 comprises 15 residues. Germline CDR1 and CDR2: MNHEY and SMNVEV (reference sequence). This chain's CDR3 is CASSSPSRNSYEQYF. The CDR3 DNA reads as TGTGCCAGCAGTTCCCCCAGCAGGAACTCCTACGAGCAGTACTTC.

The rearrangement links TRBV7-8 to TRBJ2-1; no definite D call. V dropped 1 base and J dropped 10 bases, with 5 bases sitting between them. CDR1 SGHVS and CDR2 FQNEAQ come from the germline V gene. There are 11 residues in the CDR3. CDR3 coding DNA: TGTGCCAGCAGCTTAGAACTAGAGCAGTTCTTC. It yields the protein CASSLELEQFF.

The chain recombines TRBV19 with TRBJ1-1; 8 bases are shared with TRBD1. The CDR3 extends over 13 amino acids. V dropped 8 bases and J dropped 3; count of bases not matched to a gene: 5. In germline, CDR1 is LNHDA, CDR2 SQIVND (reference sequence). This CDR3 is CASGQGIDTEAFF. Written as DNA, the CDR3 is TGTGCCAGTGGACAGGGCATAGACACTGAAGCTTTCTTT.

J is TRBJ2-7 and V is TRBV4-1, with 11 bases lining up with TRBD2. Germline V CDR1 and CDR2: MGHRA, YSYEKL. This CDR3 region has 18 residues. The J segment lost 4 bases and the V segment lost 0 bases, leaving 11 bases of the junction unmatched. The CDR3 bases are TGCGCCAGCAGCCAAGAAGCTGGCAAACTAGCGGGAGATTACGAGCAGTACTTC. This sequence encodes CASSQEAGKLAGDYEQYF.

This rearrangement joins TRBV27 to TRBJ2-7; a possible D gene is TRBD2 (5 bases). Deletions cut 6 bases from V and 2 bases from J, with 14 bases between. CDR1 MNHEY and CDR2 SMNVEV come from the germline V gene (reference sequence). This CDR3 comprises 14 residues. CDR3 in amino acids: CASSAGNGAYEQYF. The CDR3 nucleotides read TGTGCCAGCAGCGCCGGGAATGGGGCCTACGAGCAGTACTTC.